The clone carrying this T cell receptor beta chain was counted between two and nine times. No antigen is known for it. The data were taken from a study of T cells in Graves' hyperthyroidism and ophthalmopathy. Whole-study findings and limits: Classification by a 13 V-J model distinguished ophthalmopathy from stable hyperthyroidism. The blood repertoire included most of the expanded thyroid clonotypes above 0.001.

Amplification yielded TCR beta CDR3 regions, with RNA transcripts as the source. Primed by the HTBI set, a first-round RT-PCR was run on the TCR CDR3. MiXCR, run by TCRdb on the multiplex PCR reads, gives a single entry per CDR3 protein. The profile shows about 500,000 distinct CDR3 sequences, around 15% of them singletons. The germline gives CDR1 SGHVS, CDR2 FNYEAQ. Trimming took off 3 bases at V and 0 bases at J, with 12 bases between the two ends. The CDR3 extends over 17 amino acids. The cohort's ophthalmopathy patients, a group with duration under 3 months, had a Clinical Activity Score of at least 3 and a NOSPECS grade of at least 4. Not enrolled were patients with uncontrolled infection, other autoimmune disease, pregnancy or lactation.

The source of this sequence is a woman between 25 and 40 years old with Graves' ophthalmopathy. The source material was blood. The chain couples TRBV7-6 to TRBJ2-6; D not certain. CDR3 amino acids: CASSLRRADSGANVLTF. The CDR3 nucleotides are TGTGCCAGCAGCTTGAGGAGAGCCGACTCTGGGGCCAACGTCCTGACTTTC.